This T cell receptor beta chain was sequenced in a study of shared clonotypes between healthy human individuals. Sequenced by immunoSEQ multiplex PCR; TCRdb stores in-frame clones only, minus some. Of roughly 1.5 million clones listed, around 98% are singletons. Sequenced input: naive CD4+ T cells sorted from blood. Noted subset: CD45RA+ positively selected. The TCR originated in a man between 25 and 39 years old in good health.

CDR3 residues: CASSAEIGIGEQFF. Written as DNA, the CDR3 is TGTGCCAGCAGTGCGGAGATAGGGATCGGTGAGCAGTTCTTC. The gene calls are TRBV2 and TRBJ2-1; D is uncertain. CDR3 length equals 14 residues. The V gene lost 4 bases and the J gene lost 9 bases, with 16 bases spanning the gap. Germline lookup yields CDR1 SNHLY and CDR2 FYNNEI.